This T cell receptor beta chain appears in the sequencing data of a study of T-cell memory formation after mild COVID-19. Findings and caveats of the study: A balance of CD4 and CD8 characterized clones contracting day 15 to 85, whereas later expanders leaned CD4+.

TCRdb passed the 5' RACE reads through MiXCR, listing each CDR3 protein once. This sample carries 350,000 to 550,000 distinct CDR3 sequences, more than 15% of them seen once, and the ten largest clones take about a fifth. The CDR3 has 16 residues. Looked up from germline, CDR1 is MGHRA and CDR2 is YSYEKL. Unmatched junction bases numbered 11, after V lost 4 bases and J lost 3 bases. Notes on this clonotype: No antigen is known for it.

The sample taken for sequencing was PBMCs or a T cell subset sorted from them (not recorded which). This chain links TRBV4-1 with TRBJ2-7, with 8 bases aligning to TRBD2. The receptor was derived from a young man who had mild COVID-19 (a few samples of this study predate the infection). Cell type and time point are not known. CDR3: CASSPFIAGSFYEQYF. CDR3 nucleotide sequence: TGCGCCAGCAGCCCCTTCATAGCGGGGTCTTTCTACGAGCAGTACTTC.